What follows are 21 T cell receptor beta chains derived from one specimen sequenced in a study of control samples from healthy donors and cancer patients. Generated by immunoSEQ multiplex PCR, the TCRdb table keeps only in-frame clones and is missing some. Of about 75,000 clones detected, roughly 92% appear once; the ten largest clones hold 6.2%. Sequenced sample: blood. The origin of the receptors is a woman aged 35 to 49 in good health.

CDR3 region: CASTGGLHNEQFF. CDR3 in DNA: TGTGCCAGTACGGGGGGCCTCCACAATGAGCAGTTCTTC. The chain carries TRBV5-4 and TRBJ2-1, with a weak D call TRBD2 (7 bases). There are 13 residues in the CDR3. Trimming removed 8 bases from V and 5 bases from J, with 14 bases in between. Germline CDR1 SGHNT, CDR2 YYREEE (reference sequence). Together with reference TRBV5-4 and TRBJ2-1, the CDR3 gives the full variable domain: ETGVTQSPTHLIKTRGQQVTLRCSSQSGHNTVSWYQQALGQGPQFIFQYYREEENGRGNFPPRFSGLQFPNYSSELNVNALELDDSALYLCASTGGLHNEQFFGPGTRLTVL.

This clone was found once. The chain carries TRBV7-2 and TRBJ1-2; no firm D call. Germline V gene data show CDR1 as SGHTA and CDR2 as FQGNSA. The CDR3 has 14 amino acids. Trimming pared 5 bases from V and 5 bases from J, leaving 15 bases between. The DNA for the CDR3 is TGTGCCAGCAGCCAACTATACAGTCTGTATGGCTACACCTTC. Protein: CASSQLYSLYGYTF. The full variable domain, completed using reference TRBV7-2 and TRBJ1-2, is GAGVSQSPSNKVTEKGKDVELRCDPISGHTALYWYRQSLGQGLEFLIYFQGNSAPDKSGLPSDRFSAERTGGSVSTLTIQRTQQEDSAVYLCASSQLYSLYGYTFGSGTRLTVV.

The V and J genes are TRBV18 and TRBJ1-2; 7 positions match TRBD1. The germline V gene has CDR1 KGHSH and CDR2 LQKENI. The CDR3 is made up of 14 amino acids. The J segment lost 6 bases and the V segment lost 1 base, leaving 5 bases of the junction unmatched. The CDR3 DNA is TGTGCCAGCTCACCACTTACAGGGGCGGATGGCTACACCTTC. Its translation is CASSPLTGADGYTF.

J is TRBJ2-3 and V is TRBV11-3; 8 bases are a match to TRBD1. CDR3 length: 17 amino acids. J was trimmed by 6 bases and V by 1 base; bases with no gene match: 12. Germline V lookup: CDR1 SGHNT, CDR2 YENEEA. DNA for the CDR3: TGTGCCAGCAGCTTAGGTCGTGGGACAGGCCGCCCGGATACGCAGTATTTT. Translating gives CASSLGRGTGRPDTQYF.

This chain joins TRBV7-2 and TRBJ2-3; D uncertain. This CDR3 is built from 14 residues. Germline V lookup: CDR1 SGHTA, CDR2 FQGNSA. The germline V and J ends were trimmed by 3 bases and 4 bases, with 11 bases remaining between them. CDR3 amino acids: CASSFGGSSDTQYF. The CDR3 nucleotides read TGTGCCAGCAGCTTCGGTGGTTCGTCAGATACGCAGTATTTT.

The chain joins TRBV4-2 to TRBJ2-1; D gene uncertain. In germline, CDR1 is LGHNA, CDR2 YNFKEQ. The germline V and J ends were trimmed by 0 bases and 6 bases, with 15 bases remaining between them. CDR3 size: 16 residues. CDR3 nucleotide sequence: TGTGCCAGCAGCCAAGATCTCCTTCCCGCCACCAATGAGCAGTTCTTC. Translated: CASSQDLLPATNEQFF.

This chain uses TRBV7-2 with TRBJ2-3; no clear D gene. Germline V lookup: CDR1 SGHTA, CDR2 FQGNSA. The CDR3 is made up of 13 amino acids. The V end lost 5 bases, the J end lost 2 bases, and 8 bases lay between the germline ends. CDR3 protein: CASSRQTTDTQYF. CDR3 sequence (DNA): TGTGCCAGCAGCCGTCAGACCACAGATACGCAGTATTTT.

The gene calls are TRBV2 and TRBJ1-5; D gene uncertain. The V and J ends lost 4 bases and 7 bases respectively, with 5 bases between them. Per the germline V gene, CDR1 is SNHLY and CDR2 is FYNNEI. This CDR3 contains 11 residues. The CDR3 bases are TGTGCCAGCAGTGCAGGCCAGCCCCAGCATTTT. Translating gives CASSAGQPQHF.

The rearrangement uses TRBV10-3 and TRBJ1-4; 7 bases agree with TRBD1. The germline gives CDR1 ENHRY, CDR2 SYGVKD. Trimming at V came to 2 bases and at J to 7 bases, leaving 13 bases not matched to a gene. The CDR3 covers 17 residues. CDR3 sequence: CAISEPGTDGGVEKLFF. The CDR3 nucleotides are TGTGCCATCAGTGAGCCCGGGACAGACGGCGGCGTTGAAAAACTGTTTTTT.

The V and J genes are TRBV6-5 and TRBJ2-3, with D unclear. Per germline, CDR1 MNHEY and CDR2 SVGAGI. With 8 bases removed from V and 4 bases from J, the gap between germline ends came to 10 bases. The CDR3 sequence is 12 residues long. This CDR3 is CASGETPDTQYF. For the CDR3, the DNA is TGTGCCAGCGGGGAAACTCCAGATACGCAGTATTTT.

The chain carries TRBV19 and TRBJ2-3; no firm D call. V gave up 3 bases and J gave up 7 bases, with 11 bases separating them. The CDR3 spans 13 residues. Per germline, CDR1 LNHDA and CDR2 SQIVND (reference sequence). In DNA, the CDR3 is TGTGCCAGTAGTATCAAGTCGCGTAATACGCAGTATTTT. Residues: CASSIKSRNTQYF.

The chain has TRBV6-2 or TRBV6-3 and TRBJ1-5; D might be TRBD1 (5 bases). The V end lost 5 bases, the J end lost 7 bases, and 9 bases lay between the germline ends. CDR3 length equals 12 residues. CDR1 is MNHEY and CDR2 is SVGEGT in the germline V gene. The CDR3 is CASSNPGQPQHF. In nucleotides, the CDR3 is TGTGCCAGCAGTAATCCAGGGCAGCCCCAGCATTTT.

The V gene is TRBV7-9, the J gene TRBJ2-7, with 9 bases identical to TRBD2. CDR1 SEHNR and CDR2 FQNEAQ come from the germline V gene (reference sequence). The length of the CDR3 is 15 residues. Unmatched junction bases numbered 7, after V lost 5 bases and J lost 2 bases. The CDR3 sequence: CASSLLAGAPYEQYF. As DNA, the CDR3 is TGTGCCAGCAGCCTGTTAGCGGGGGCCCCCTACGAGCAGTACTTC.

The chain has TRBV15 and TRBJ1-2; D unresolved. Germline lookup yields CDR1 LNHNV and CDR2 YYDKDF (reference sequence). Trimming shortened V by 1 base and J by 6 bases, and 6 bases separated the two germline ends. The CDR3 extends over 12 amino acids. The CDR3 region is CATSRVGNGYTF. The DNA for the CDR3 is TGTGCCACCAGCAGAGTAGGGAATGGCTACACCTTC.

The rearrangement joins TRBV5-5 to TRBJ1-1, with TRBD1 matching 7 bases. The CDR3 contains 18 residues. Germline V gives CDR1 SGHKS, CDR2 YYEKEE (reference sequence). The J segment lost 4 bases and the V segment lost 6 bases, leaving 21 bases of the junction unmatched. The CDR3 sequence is CASTELIMSGGLGTEAFF. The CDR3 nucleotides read TGTGCCAGCACCGAGCTTATTATGTCAGGGGGGTTAGGCACTGAAGCTTTCTTT.

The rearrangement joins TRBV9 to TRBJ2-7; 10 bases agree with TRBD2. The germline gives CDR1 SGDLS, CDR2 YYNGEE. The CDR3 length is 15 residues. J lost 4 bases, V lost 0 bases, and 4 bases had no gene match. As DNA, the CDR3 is TGTGCCAGCAGCGTAGATAGCGGGGGGCCTTACGAGCAGTACTTC. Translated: CASSVDSGGPYEQYF.

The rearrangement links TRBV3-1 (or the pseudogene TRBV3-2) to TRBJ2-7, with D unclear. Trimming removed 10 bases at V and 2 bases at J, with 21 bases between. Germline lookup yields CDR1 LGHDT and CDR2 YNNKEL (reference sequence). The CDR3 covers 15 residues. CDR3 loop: CANMLLGLYAYEQYF. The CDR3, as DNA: TGTGCCAACATGCTATTAGGGCTCTACGCCTACGAGCAGTACTTC.

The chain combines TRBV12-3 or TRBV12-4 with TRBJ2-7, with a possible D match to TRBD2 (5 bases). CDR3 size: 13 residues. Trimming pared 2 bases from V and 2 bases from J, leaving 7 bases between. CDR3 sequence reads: CASSLHGTYEQYF. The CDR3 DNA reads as TGTGCCAGCAGTTTACACGGGACCTACGAGCAGTACTTC.

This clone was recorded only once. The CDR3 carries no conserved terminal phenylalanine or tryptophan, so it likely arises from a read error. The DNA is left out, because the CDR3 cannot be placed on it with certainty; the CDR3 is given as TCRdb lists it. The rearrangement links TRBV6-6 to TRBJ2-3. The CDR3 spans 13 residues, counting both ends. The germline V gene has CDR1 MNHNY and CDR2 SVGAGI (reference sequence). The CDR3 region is CASSYSPGQVGRV.

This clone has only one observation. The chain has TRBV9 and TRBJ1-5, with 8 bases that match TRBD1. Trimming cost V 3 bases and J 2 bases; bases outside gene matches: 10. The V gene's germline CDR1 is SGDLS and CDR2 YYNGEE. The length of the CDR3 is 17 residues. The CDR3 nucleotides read TGTGCCAGCAGCGATAGCCCCGGACAGGGAGGCAATCAGCCCCAGCATTTT. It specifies CASSDSPGQGGNQPQHF.

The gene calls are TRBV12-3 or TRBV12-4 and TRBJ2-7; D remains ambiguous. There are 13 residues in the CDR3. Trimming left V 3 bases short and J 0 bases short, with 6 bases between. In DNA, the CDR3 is TGTGCCAGCAGTTTGTGGAGCTCCTACGAGCAGTACTTC. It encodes CASSLWSSYEQYF.